The 32 T cell receptor beta chains below all came from one sample that was sequenced in a study of OX40 agonist ivuxolimab in advanced cancers. Profiled with immunoSEQ multiplex PCR; TCRdb holds only in-frame clones, not every one. The data hold some 71,000 clones, with roughly 83% observed a single time. The sequencing here drew on CD4+ or CD8+ T cells sorted from blood, taken in a trial of the OX40 agonist ivuxolimab. These receptors all come from an adult with an advanced solid tumor such as melanoma, head and neck, liver or kidney cancer.

V is TRBV14 and J is TRBJ2-5; perhaps TRBD2 as D (6 bases). Trimming shortened V by 4 bases and J by 13 bases, and 19 bases separated the two germline ends. The germline V gene has CDR1 SGHDN and CDR2 FVKESK. The CDR3 sequence is 13 residues long. The CDR3 here is CASSRSGGTGGYF. CDR3 nucleotide sequence: TGTGCCAGCAGCCGGAGCGGAGGGACCGGCGGGTACTTC. Filled out from reference TRBV14 and TRBJ2-5, the complete variable domain reads EAGVTQFPSHSVIEKGQTVTLRCDPISGHDNLYWYRRVMGKEIKFLLHFVKESKQDESGMPNNRFLAERTGGTYSTLKVQPAELEDSGVYFCASSRSGGTGGYFGPGTRLLVL.

This clone appeared a single time. The chain combines TRBV4-1 with TRBJ2-7; 8 bases are shared with TRBD1. CDR1 and CDR2 from the germline V gene are MGHRA and YSYEKL. This CDR3 contains 15 residues. With 3 bases clipped from V and 4 bases from J, the junction kept 8 bases outside the gene matches. The CDR3 is CASSHPPGGFYEQYF. The CDR3 nucleotides read TGCGCCAGCAGCCACCCACCAGGGGGCTTTTACGAGCAGTACTTC.

This sequence joins TRBV7-9 and TRBJ1-4; 8 positions match TRBD1. Germline CDR1 and CDR2: SEHNR and FQNEAQ (reference sequence). Trimming at V came to 5 bases and at J to 5 bases, leaving 4 bases not matched to a gene. The length of the CDR3 is 14 residues. The CDR3 DNA sequence: TGTGCCAGCAGCCCGGGACAGGCCAATGAAAAACTGTTTTTT. Its translation is CASSPGQANEKLFF.

The chain joins TRBV6-5 to TRBJ2-7; D perhaps matches TRBD2 (6 bases). Trimming cost V 5 bases and J 3 bases, with 11 bases left between them. There are 13 residues in the CDR3. The germline V gene encodes CDR1 MNHEY and CDR2 SVGAGI. CDR3 sequence reads: CASSRGLFYEQYF. Written as DNA, the CDR3 is TGTGCCAGCAGTAGGGGACTGTTCTACGAGCAGTACTTC.

The chain has TRBV14 and TRBJ2-5; TRBD2 agrees at 11 bases. Germline V gene data show CDR1 as SGHDN and CDR2 as FVKESK. CDR3 length equals 15 residues. V dropped 4 bases and J dropped 2; count of bases not matched to a gene: 3. CDR3 amino acids: CASSPGTSGQETQYF. CDR3 DNA sequence: TGTGCCAGCAGCCCAGGGACTAGCGGACAAGAGACCCAGTACTTC.

This chain links TRBV5-1 with TRBJ1-6; D is possibly TRBD1 (6 bases). Trimming left V 5 bases short and J 8 bases short, with 23 bases between. The CDR3 has 17 residues. Per germline, CDR1 SGHRS and CDR2 YFSETQ. CDR3 nucleotide sequence: TGCGCCAGCAGATCGAACCCCTCAGGGGCGCATGATTCACCCCTCCACTTT. It encodes CASRSNPSGAHDSPLHF.

The gene calls are TRBV2 and TRBJ2-5, with 10 positions matching TRBD1. The CDR3 contains 15 residues. The germline CDR1 and CDR2 sequences are SNHLY and FYNNEI. Unmatched junction bases numbered 10, after V lost 7 bases and J lost 5 bases. CDR3: CASNPGQGVGETQYF. The DNA for the CDR3 is TGTGCCAGCAACCCCGGACAGGGGGTCGGCGAGACCCAGTACTTC.

V usage is TRBV5-1 and J usage is TRBJ1-1; 7 bases align to TRBD1. The V and J ends lost 4 bases and 4 bases, in that order; junction bases with no gene match: 13. CDR3 length: 16 residues. CDR1 and CDR2 from the germline V gene are SGHRS and YFSETQ. CDR3 in amino acids: CASSIGQEPLSTEAFF. CDR3 sequence (DNA): TGCGCCAGCAGCATCGGACAGGAACCGCTATCCACTGAAGCTTTCTTT. Filled out from reference TRBV5-1 and TRBJ1-1, the complete variable domain reads KAGVTQTPRYLIKTRGQQVTLSCSPISGHRSVSWYQQTPGQGLQFLFEYFSETQRNKGNFPGRFSGRQFSNSRSEMNVSTLELGDSALYLCASSIGQEPLSTEAFFGQGTRLTVV.

This chain uses TRBV18 with TRBJ2-7; D call uncertain. Between the trimmed V and J ends, which lost 8 bases and 0 bases, there was a span of 5 bases. Germline CDR1 KGHSH, CDR2 LQKENI. CDR3 length: 11 amino acids. The CDR3 coding sequence is TGTGCCAGCCAGGACTCCTACGAGCAGTACTTC. This codes for CASQDSYEQYF.

The V gene is TRBV29-1, the J gene TRBJ2-3; TRBD2 aligns across 8 bases. CDR3 length equals 14 residues. Trimming took 3 bases from V and 4 from J; bases not matched to a gene: 6. The germline V gene has CDR1 SQVTM and CDR2 ANQGSEA. The CDR3 DNA is TGCAGCGTTGAGATAGCGGGGCTCGCAGATACGCAGTATTTT. This sequence encodes CSVEIAGLADTQYF.

J is TRBJ2-1 and V is TRBV7-3; D gene uncertain. Germline CDR1 and CDR2: SGHTA and FQGTGA. V was trimmed by 4 bases and J by 3 bases, leaving 7 bases between them. CDR3 length: 13 residues. The CDR3 coding sequence is TGTGCCAGCAGCTCTAGGGTCTACAATGAGCAGTTCTTC. Translation: CASSSRVYNEQFF.

This sequence joins TRBV6-5 and TRBJ2-5; D perhaps matches TRBD2 (5 bases). This CDR3 region has 14 residues. V was shortened by 1 base and J by 5 bases, with 11 bases between the two germline ends. From germline, CDR1 is MNHEY and CDR2 SVGAGI. This CDR3 is CASSYWAGGETQYF. The CDR3 nucleotides read TGTGCCAGCAGTTACTGGGCGGGCGGGGAGACCCAGTACTTC.

CDR3 coding DNA: TGCAGCGTTGACCAAGGGTTAGGAGAGCAGTTCTTC. This codes for CSVDQGLGEQFF. The chain uses TRBV29-1 and TRBJ2-1; no reliable D call. Germline loops: CDR1 SQVTM, CDR2 ANQGSEA. This CDR3 spans 12 amino acids. Trimming took off 3 bases at V and 10 bases at J, with 13 bases between the two ends.

The V gene is TRBV9, the J gene TRBJ2-1, with 7 bases lining up with TRBD1. The CDR3 totals 16 residues. The junction had 17 bases not matched to a gene; V was cut back by 4 bases and J by 10 bases. The germline V gene encodes CDR1 SGDLS and CDR2 YYNGEE. The CDR3 spells CASSPTGSRTIDEQFF. The CDR3 bases are TGTGCCAGCAGCCCGACAGGGTCCCGAACGATTGACGAGCAGTTCTTC.

The gene calls are TRBV27 and TRBJ2-5; the D gene is possibly TRBD1 (5 bases). The last part of the DNA fits TRBJ2-7 better; the J call may be wrong. The CDR3 has 14 residues. Per the germline V gene, CDR1 is MNHEY and CDR2 is SMNVEV (reference sequence). This CDR3 is CASSPFGQGYEQYF. The CDR3 DNA is TGTGCCAGCAGCCCCTTCGGGCAGGGCTACGAGCAGTACTTC.

The chain is built from TRBV11-2 and TRBJ1-4; D unresolved. V was trimmed by 5 bases and J by 12 bases, leaving 16 bases between them. From germline, CDR1 is SGHAT and CDR2 FQNNGV. The CDR3 covers 13 residues. CDR3 amino acids: CASSHGEGTELFF. The CDR3 coding sequence is TGTGCCAGCAGCCACGGCGAGGGTACAGAACTGTTTTTT. The variable domain in full, with the rest retrieved from reference TRBV11-2 and TRBJ1-4, is EAGVAQSPRYKIIEKRQSVAFWCNPISGHATLYWYQQILGQGPKLLIQFQNNGVVDDSQLPKDRFSAERLKGVDSTLKIQPAKLEDSAVYLCASSHGEGTELFFGSGTQLSVL.

The CDR3 sequence: CASRLQGNTEAFF. CDR3 DNA sequence: TGCGCCAGCAGGTTACAGGGTAACACTGAAGCTTTCTTT. The chain couples TRBV5-1 to TRBJ1-1; weak D call: TRBD1 (6 bases). V was trimmed by 5 bases and J by 2 bases, leaving 10 bases between them. The CDR3 is 13 residues long. Per germline, CDR1 SGHRS and CDR2 YFSETQ.

The chain has TRBV2 and TRBJ1-1, with 10 bases that match TRBD1. Per germline, CDR1 SNHLY and CDR2 FYNNEI. Unmatched junction bases numbered 22, after V lost 4 bases and J lost 11 bases. The CDR3 sequence is 18 residues long. CDR3 sequence reads: CASSGPTTGGRTLGEAFF. Written as DNA, the CDR3 is TGTGCCAGCAGTGGGCCGACGACAGGGGGCAGGACTTTGGGTGAGGCTTTCTTT.

The CDR3 coding sequence is TGTGCCAGCAGTTTTGCAGGGAATGGCCAGCCCCAGCATTTT. Translated: CASSFAGNGQPQHF. V is TRBV28 and J is TRBJ1-5; tentative D call: TRBD1 (5 bases). V was clipped by 3 bases and J by 7 bases, with 13 bases between them. CDR1 is MDHEN, CDR2 SYDVKM, per germline. CDR3 length: 14 residues.

This chain connects TRBV4-1 to TRBJ2-3; 8 nucleotides align to TRBD2. V was pared by 1 base and J by 11 bases, with 5 bases of the junction left unmatched. Looked up from germline, CDR1 is MGHRA and CDR2 is YSYEKL. CDR3 length: 13 residues. CDR3 loop: CASSQVRGGVQYF. As DNA, the CDR3 is TGCGCCAGCAGCCAAGTACGGGGGGGGGTGCAGTATTTT.

This chain links TRBV18 with TRBJ2-7; the D gene is possibly TRBD2 (6 bases). V was pared by 3 bases and J by 4 bases, with 19 bases between. Per germline, CDR1 KGHSH and CDR2 LQKENI. The CDR3 covers 16 residues. The CDR3 nucleotides are TGTGCCAGCTCACCTGGGTTTTCCCGGGGGAGATACGAGCAGTACTTC. Protein product: CASSPGFSRGRYEQYF. Complete variable domain (other parts from reference TRBV18 and TRBJ2-7): NAGVMQNPRHLVRRRGQEARLRCSPMKGHSHVYWYRQLPEEGLKFMVYLQKENIIDESGMPKERFSAEFPKEGPSILRIQQVVRGDSAAYFCASSPGFSRGRYEQYFGPGTRLTVT.

This clone is a singleton in its sample. The chain carries TRBV7-2 and TRBJ2-7, with a possible D match to TRBD1 (7 bases). CDR3 length equals 15 residues. Germline V gene data show CDR1 as SGHTA and CDR2 as FQGNSA. The V gene lost 4 bases and the J gene lost 0 bases, with 13 bases spanning the gap. The CDR3 nucleotides are TGTGCCAGCAGCTCCGCGGGACAGAGCTCCTACGAGCAGTACTTC. Translating gives CASSSAGQSSYEQYF.

This chain joins TRBV30 and TRBJ2-5, with a possible D match to TRBD2 (5 bases). The J call may be in error: the DNA end matches TRBJ2-7 better. The CDR3 spans 14 residues. CDR1 is GTSNPN, CDR2 SVGIG, per germline (reference sequence). The CDR3 sequence is CAWARDPQWYEQYF. The DNA of the CDR3 is TGTGCCTGGGCCCGGGATCCTCAGTGGTACGAGCAGTACTTC.

The CDR3 spells CASSAPTGAGTQYF. In DNA form, the CDR3 reads TGTGCCAGCAGCGCACCGACAGGGGCCGGGACCCAGTACTTC. The chain uses TRBV5-4 and TRBJ2-5; TRBD1 matches 8 bases. This CDR3 spans 14 amino acids. Germline lookup yields CDR1 SGHNT and CDR2 YYREEE (reference sequence). The J segment lost 7 bases and the V segment lost 4 bases, leaving 9 bases of the junction unmatched.

CDR3 DNA sequence: TGTGCCAGTAGGGGATGGGAAAAACTGTTTTTT. This gives the protein CASRGWEKLFF. J is TRBJ1-4 and V is TRBV9, with a tentative D call TRBD1 (5 bases). V lost 8 bases and J 8 bases, leaving 10 bases between the germline ends. This CDR3 is 11 amino acids long. The germline V gene has CDR1 SGDLS and CDR2 YYNGEE. Based on the CDR3 plus reference TRBV9 and TRBJ1-4, the full variable domain is DSGVTQTPKHLITATGQRVTLRCSPRSGDLSVYWYQQSLDQGLQFLIQYYNGEERAKGNILERFSAQQFPDLHSELNLSSLELGDSALYFCASRGWEKLFFGSGTQLSVL.

V usage is TRBV28 and J usage is TRBJ2-7; D is possibly TRBD1 (5 bases). Looked up from germline, CDR1 is MDHEN and CDR2 is SYDVKM. The CDR3 extends over 14 amino acids. The V gene lost 3 bases and the J gene lost 5 bases, with 14 bases spanning the gap. CDR3 amino acids: CASSFGQGAHEQYF. DNA for the CDR3: TGTGCCAGCAGTTTCGGGCAGGGCGCCCACGAGCAGTACTTC.

The chain combines TRBV28 with TRBJ2-5; D is possibly TRBD2 (5 bases). The CDR3 runs 12 residues. V lost 5 bases and J lost 6, with 10 bases in between. The V gene's germline CDR1 is MDHEN and CDR2 SYDVKM. The CDR3 reads CASSPGVKTQYF. As DNA, the CDR3 is TGTGCCAGCAGTCCCGGGGTCAAGACCCAGTACTTC.

The chain links TRBV19 to TRBJ2-5, with 9 bases that match TRBD1. The J call may be faulty, since TRBJ2-7 better matches the DNA end. This CDR3 spans 15 amino acids. In germline, CDR1 is LNHDA, CDR2 SQIVND (reference sequence). In nucleotides, the CDR3 is TGTGCCAGTAGTATCTTAGGGGACAGGGTCAACGAGCAGTACTTC. Translated: CASSILGDRVNEQYF.

This clone came up once. The chain has TRBV2 and TRBJ2-7; no clear D gene. V was pared by 5 bases and J by 6 bases, with 11 bases between. The germline V gene has CDR1 SNHLY and CDR2 FYNNEI. CDR3 size: 12 residues. The chain's CDR3 is CASSNTNSEQYF. As DNA, the CDR3 is TGTGCCAGCAGTAACACGAACTCCGAGCAGTACTTC.

This clone was observed once. V and J are TRBV19 and TRBJ2-5; the match to TRBD2 covers 7 bases. With V trimmed by 5 bases and J by 5 bases, 14 bases remained unmatched. The CDR3 runs to 16 residues. Germline V lookup: CDR1 LNHDA, CDR2 SQIVND (reference sequence). The CDR3 DNA is TGTGCCAGTAGTCCACAACCGGGACTAAATCCGGAGACCCAGTACTTC. Its translation: CASSPQPGLNPETQYF.

The chain links TRBV18 to TRBJ1-4; D perhaps matches TRBD1 (5 bases). The V end lost 2 bases, the J end lost 6 bases, and 10 bases lay between the germline ends. Per the germline V gene, CDR1 is KGHSH and CDR2 is LQKENI. The length of the CDR3 is 14 residues. This CDR3 is CASSPSGGDEKLFF. CDR3 in DNA: TGTGCCAGCTCACCATCCGGGGGGGATGAAAAACTGTTTTTT. The complete variable domain, with remaining parts taken from reference TRBV18 and TRBJ1-4, reads NAGVMQNPRHLVRRRGQEARLRCSPMKGHSHVYWYRQLPEEGLKFMVYLQKENIIDESGMPKERFSAEFPKEGPSILRIQQVVRGDSAAYFCASSPSGGDEKLFFGSGTQLSVL.

The CDR3 sequence is CASSERCLAGEGGLYEQYF. CDR3 DNA: TGTGCCAGCAGTGAGAGGTGTCTAGCGGGAGAGGGGGGCCTCTACGAGCAGTACTTC. The chain has TRBV6-4 and TRBJ2-7, with 10 positions matching TRBD2. The V and J ends lost 3 bases and 3 bases, in that order; junction bases with no gene match: 17. The CDR3 sequence is 19 residues long. The germline gives CDR1 MRHNA, CDR2 SNTAGT.